This TCR beta chain came from a study of beta chain features in type 1 diabetes. Germline CDR1 SQVTM, CDR2 ANQGSEA. The CDR3 length is 14 residues. Study findings and constraints: Within each of all four CD4+ subsets, Type 1 diabetes patients had TCRB CDR3s that were moderately but significantly shorter. Sequencing from cDNA could over-represent high-TCR-expressing cells. VDJ junctions sequenced from type 1 diabetes patients showed fewer insertions and more deletions.

Reverse transcribing all isolated RNA meant expressed TCRB transcripts were sequenced. Data came from immunoSEQ multiplex PCR; TCRdb stores just in-frame clones and leaves some out. The profile shows hundreds of thousands of clones, roughly an eighth of them singletons. This clone turned up a few times. Its antigen is still unknown. The receptor's source is a man aged 18 to 30 with type 1 diabetes. V and J are TRBV29-1 and TRBJ2-5, with 9 nucleotides matching TRBD1. The DNA end lines up better with TRBJ2-7; the J call may be wrong. Sequencing was carried out using naive CD4+ T cells from blood. CDR3 DNA: TGCAGCGTTGCCCCCGGGACAGGGTCATACGAGCAGTACTTC. It is translated as CSVAPGTGSYEQYF.